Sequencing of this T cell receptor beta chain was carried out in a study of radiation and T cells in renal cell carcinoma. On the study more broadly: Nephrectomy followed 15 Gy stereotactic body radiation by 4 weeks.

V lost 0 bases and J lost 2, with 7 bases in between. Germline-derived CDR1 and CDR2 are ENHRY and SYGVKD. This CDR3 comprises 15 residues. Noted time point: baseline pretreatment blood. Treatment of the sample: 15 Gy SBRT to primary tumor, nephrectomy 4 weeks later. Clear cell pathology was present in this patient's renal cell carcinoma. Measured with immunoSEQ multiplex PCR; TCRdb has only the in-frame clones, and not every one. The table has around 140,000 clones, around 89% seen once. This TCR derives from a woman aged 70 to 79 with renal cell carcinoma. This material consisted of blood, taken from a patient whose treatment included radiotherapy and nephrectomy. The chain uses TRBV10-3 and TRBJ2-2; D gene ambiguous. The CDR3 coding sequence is TGTGCCATCAGTGAGTCAGCAGGAAACACCGGGGAGCTGTTTTTT. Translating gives CAISESAGNTGELFF.